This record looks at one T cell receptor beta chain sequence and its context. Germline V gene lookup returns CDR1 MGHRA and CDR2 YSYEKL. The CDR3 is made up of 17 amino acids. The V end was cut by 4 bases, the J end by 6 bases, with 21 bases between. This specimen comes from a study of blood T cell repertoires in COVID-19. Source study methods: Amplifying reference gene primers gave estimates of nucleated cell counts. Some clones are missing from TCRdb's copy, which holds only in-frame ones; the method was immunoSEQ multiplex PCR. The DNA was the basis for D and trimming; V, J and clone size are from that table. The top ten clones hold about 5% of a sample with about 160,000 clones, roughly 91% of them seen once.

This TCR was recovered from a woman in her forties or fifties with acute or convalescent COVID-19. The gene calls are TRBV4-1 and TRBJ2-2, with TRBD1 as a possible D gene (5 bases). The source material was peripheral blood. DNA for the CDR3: TGCGCCAGCAGCCTCATCCTAGACGCCCAGGGATCCGGGGAGCTGTTTTTT. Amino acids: CASSLILDAQGSGELFF.